Each of the 23 T cell receptor beta chains below was sequenced from the same sample in a study of T cell responses to AZD1222 COVID-19 vaccine. TCRdb's table, derived via immunoSEQ multiplex PCR, lists solely in-frame clones and lacks some. Counted here are about 120,000 clones, around 90% occurring once; the ten biggest clones make up under 4.5%. The sample was peripheral blood, taken 28 days after the second dose of the MenACWY control vaccine. These receptors were taken from an adult who received the MenACWY meningococcal vaccine as a control.

The V call is TRBV9, the J call TRBJ1-6; the D is unclear. The CDR3 has 16 amino acids. CDR1 is SGDLS, CDR2 YYNGEE, per germline. Trimming cost V 3 bases and J 8 bases, with 18 bases left between them. The CDR3 loop reads CASSAYGVPVDSPLHF. As DNA, the CDR3 is TGTGCCAGCAGCGCTTACGGGGTACCCGTTGATTCACCCCTCCACTTT.

The chain carries TRBV28 and TRBJ2-3; D possibly corresponds to TRBD1 (6 bases). V lost 5 bases and J 3 bases, leaving 15 bases between the germline ends. Per germline, CDR1 MDHEN and CDR2 SYDVKM. This CDR3 comprises 15 residues. CDR3 residues: CASSRSGVVTDTQYF. CDR3 in DNA: TGTGCCAGCAGTAGGTCAGGGGTTGTGACAGATACGCAGTATTTT.

The chain has TRBV19 and TRBJ2-1; D possibly corresponds to TRBD2 (5 bases). V lost 3 bases, J lost 4 bases, and 13 bases lay in between. Germline V gene sequence: CDR1 LNHDA, CDR2 SQIVND (reference sequence). There are 15 residues in the CDR3. The CDR3 sequence: CASSIGGRVYNEQFF. CDR3 nucleotides: TGTGCCAGTAGTATTGGAGGTAGGGTTTACAATGAGCAGTTCTTC.

V is TRBV7-6 and J is TRBJ2-7; 7 nucleotides line up with TRBD1. There are 13 residues in the CDR3. V trimming: 2 bases; J trimming: 2 bases; junction bases outside the gene matches: 0. The germline CDR1 and CDR2 sequences are SGHVS and FNYEAQ. In nucleotides, the CDR3 is TGTGCCAGCAGCTTACAGGGGGCCTACGAGCAGTACTTC. The encoded protein is CASSLQGAYEQYF.

In nucleotides, the CDR3 is TGTGCCACCAGTGACACCGGGACAACCTACAATGAGCAGTTCTTC. Translating gives CATSDTGTTYNEQFF. The chain joins TRBV24-1 to TRBJ2-1, with D maybe TRBD1 (6 bases). Germline assignment: CDR1 KGHDR and CDR2 SFDVKD. The CDR3 loop spans 15 amino acids. The V gene lost 4 bases and the J gene lost 2 bases, with 11 bases spanning the gap.

This chain uses TRBV13 with TRBJ2-4; no clear D gene. V lost 5 bases and J lost 4, with 6 bases in between. CDR1 PRHDT and CDR2 FYEKMQ come from the germline V gene (reference sequence). This CDR3 comprises 12 residues. CDR3 in DNA: TGTGCCAGCAGCAGCCGTAAAAACATTCAGTACTTC. Its protein product is CASSSRKNIQYF.

This clone was seen a handful of times. The chain carries TRBV28 and TRBJ1-3; a possible D gene is TRBD1 (5 bases). Trimming left V 11 bases short and J 4 bases short, with 12 bases between. Germline CDR1 and CDR2: MDHEN and SYDVKM. The CDR3 extends over 12 amino acids. The CDR3 loop reads CASGTLGNTIYF. Here the CDR3 DNA reads TGTGCCTCTGGGACCTTGGGAAACACCATATATTTT.

This CDR3 reads CASSPPLRAAEQFF. The CDR3, as DNA: TGTGCCAGCAGCCCCCCCTTGCGGGCGGCCGAGCAGTTCTTC. The V and J genes are TRBV13 and TRBJ2-1; possibly TRBD2 for D (5 bases). The CDR3 consists of 14 residues. Germline V gene lookup returns CDR1 PRHDT and CDR2 FYEKMQ (reference sequence). The ends were cut back, 5 bases at V and 10 bases at J, with 18 bases in the middle.

This clone has only one observation. This chain uses TRBV5-1 with TRBJ1-4; maybe TRBD1 (5 bases). The V end was cut by 0 bases, the J end by 5 bases, with 11 bases between. Germline assignment: CDR1 SGHRS and CDR2 YFSETQ. This CDR3 comprises 15 residues. The CDR3 DNA reads TGCGCCAGCAGCTTGGGGACACAATTGAATGAAAAACTGTTTTTT. Translation: CASSLGTQLNEKLFF.

This rearrangement joins TRBV5-1 to TRBJ1-1; 7 nucleotides agree with TRBD1. The CDR3 is 17 residues long. The V segment lost 4 bases and the J segment 0 bases; nucleotides outside the gene matches: 12. Per the germline V gene, CDR1 is SGHRS and CDR2 is YFSETQ. The CDR3 loop reads CASSGDSSTGVNTEAFF. The CDR3 bases are TGCGCCAGCAGCGGGGACAGTTCGACCGGAGTGAACACTGAAGCTTTCTTT.

The rearrangement links TRBV9 to TRBJ2-7; 9 bases line up with TRBD1. The CDR3 consists of 14 residues. Trimming at V came to 4 bases and at J to 7 bases, leaving 9 bases not matched to a gene. Per germline, CDR1 SGDLS and CDR2 YYNGEE. CDR3 sequence reads: CASSTGTGLGEQYF. The DNA for the CDR3 is TGTGCCAGCAGCACCGGGACAGGGTTGGGAGAGCAGTACTTC. Full variable domain (remainder filled in from reference TRBV9 and TRBJ2-7): DSGVTQTPKHLITATGQRVTLRCSPRSGDLSVYWYQQSLDQGLQFLIQYYNGEERAKGNILERFSAQQFPDLHSELNLSSLELGDSALYFCASSTGTGLGEQYFGPGTRLTVT.

This chain joins TRBV5-4 and TRBJ2-1; the match to TRBD2 covers 13 bases. The CDR3 runs to 17 residues. V was clipped by 3 bases and J by 7 bases; unmatched bases: 10. The germline V gene encodes CDR1 SGHNT and CDR2 YYREEE (reference sequence). CDR3 loop: CASSSGTSGNRGNEQFF. Written as DNA, the CDR3 is TGTGCCAGCAGCTCCGGGACTAGCGGGAACCGTGGGAATGAGCAGTTCTTC.

The chain employs TRBV7-2 and TRBJ1-6; D unresolved. CDR3 size: 15 residues. Trimming left V 7 bases short and J 7 bases short, with 17 bases between. Germline assignment: CDR1 SGHTA and CDR2 FQGNSA. CDR3 residues: CASTEGGFENSPLHF. CDR3 sequence (DNA): TGTGCCAGCACGGAAGGAGGGTTTGAGAATTCACCCCTCCACTTT.

The gene calls are TRBV2 and TRBJ1-1, with a possible D match to TRBD1 (5 bases). The V and J ends lost 4 bases and 4 bases respectively, with 13 bases between them. There are 14 residues in the CDR3. Germline lookup yields CDR1 SNHLY and CDR2 FYNNEI. The CDR3 region is CASSVGGGPTEAFF. The CDR3 DNA reads as TGTGCCAGCAGTGTGGGGGGGGGACCCACTGAAGCTTTCTTT.

The chain's CDR3 is CASSVTGGPSYEQYF. In DNA form, the CDR3 reads TGTGCCAGCAGCGTAACGGGCGGCCCCTCCTACGAGCAGTACTTC. The chain employs TRBV9 and TRBJ2-7; D gene uncertain. The CDR3 totals 15 residues. The ends were cut back, 1 base at V and 0 bases at J, with 11 bases in the middle. Germline V CDR1 and CDR2: SGDLS, YYNGEE.

The rearrangement uses TRBV30 and TRBJ2-6, with D unresolved. Per germline, CDR1 GTSNPN and CDR2 SVGIG (reference sequence). Deletions cut 2 bases from V and 2 bases from J, with 4 bases between. The CDR3 runs 13 residues. DNA for the CDR3: TGTGCCTGGAGTCTGCCTGGGGCCAACGTCCTGACTTTC. Translated: CAWSLPGANVLTF.

The J gene is TRBJ2-2, the V gene TRBV6-2 or TRBV6-3, with TRBD1 matching 7 bases. Germline assignment: CDR1 MNHEY and CDR2 SVGEGT. This CDR3 has 17 amino acids. V lost 1 base and J lost 2; bases outside the gene matches: 7. CDR3 sequence: CASSYYLGTANTGELFF. As DNA, the CDR3 is TGTGCCAGCAGTTACTACCTCGGGACAGCAAACACCGGGGAGCTGTTTTTT.

V gene TRBV6-5 combines with J gene TRBJ1-4; no reliable D call. The ends were cut back, 2 bases at V and 8 bases at J, with 18 bases in the middle. CDR1 MNHEY and CDR2 SVGAGI come from the germline V gene. The CDR3 is made up of 16 amino acids. The CDR3 coding sequence is TGTGCCAGCAGTTACCTCCATGCGGGCTTAACCGAAAAACTGTTTTTT. Residues: CASSYLHAGLTEKLFF.

The genes are TRBV12-2 and TRBJ1-5. TRBV12-2 counts as a pseudogene. This CDR3 has 15 amino acids. The CDR3 sequence is CASRLGRSGRQPQHF. Here the CDR3 DNA reads TGTGCAAGTCGCTTAGGTCGGTCAGGGAGACAGCCCCAGCATTTT.

The chain joins TRBV19 to TRBJ1-3; maybe TRBD1 (5 bases). The CDR3 totals 13 residues. The V gene's germline CDR1 is LNHDA and CDR2 SQIVND (reference sequence). V was trimmed by 4 bases and J by 4 bases, leaving 8 bases between them. The CDR3 sequence: CASSRGGGNTIYF. DNA for the CDR3: TGTGCCAGTAGTAGGGGCGGCGGAAACACCATATATTTT.

The genes are TRBV19 and TRBJ2-2, with D unclear. The length of the CDR3 is 17 residues. In germline, CDR1 is LNHDA, CDR2 SQIVND (reference sequence). The V gene lost 3 bases and the J gene lost 0 bases, with 14 bases spanning the gap. Written as DNA, the CDR3 is TGTGCCAGTAGTATGGTTTCGGCGGCTACGAACACCGGGGAGCTGTTTTTT. It codes for CASSMVSAATNTGELFF.

This chain joins TRBV12-3 or TRBV12-4 and TRBJ2-2, with D hard to call. The V end lost 6 bases, the J end lost 5 bases, and 4 bases lay between the germline ends. The CDR3 consists of 11 residues. CDR3 protein: CASRRTGELFF. CDR3 DNA: TGTGCCAGCAGGAGGACCGGGGAGCTGTTTTTT.

The V and J genes are TRBV7-2 and TRBJ1-1; 8 bases line up with TRBD1. Germline V gives CDR1 SGHTA, CDR2 FQGNSA. Trimming cost V 5 bases and J 3 bases; bases outside gene matches: 11. This CDR3 contains 16 residues. The CDR3 loop reads CASSLDRTGRDTEAFF. The CDR3 coding sequence is TGTGCCAGCAGCCTCGATAGGACAGGGAGGGACACTGAAGCTTTCTTT. The full variable domain, rest sourced from reference TRBV7-2 and TRBJ1-1, is GAGVSQSPSNKVTEKGKDVELRCDPISGHTALYWYRQSLGQGLEFLIYFQGNSAPDKSGLPSDRFSAERTGGSVSTLTIQRTQQEDSAVYLCASSLDRTGRDTEAFFGQGTRLTVV.